This TCR beta chain was retrieved from a study of radiation and T cells in renal cell carcinoma. The time point here: blood 4 weeks post-SBRT, at nephrectomy. Stated treatment: 15 Gy SBRT to primary tumor, nephrectomy 4 weeks later. Nephrectomy followed 15 Gy stereotactic body radiation by 4 weeks. The tumor was a clear cell renal cell carcinoma. Measured with immunoSEQ multiplex PCR; TCRdb has only the in-frame clones, and not every one. This table holds about 78,000 clones, about nine tenths found once. The germline V gene encodes CDR1 MNHNS and CDR2 SASEGT. The CDR3 extends over 14 amino acids. V shed 6 bases and J shed 0 bases, with 11 bases lying between them.

The sample here was blood, taken from a patient whose treatment included radiotherapy and nephrectomy. This receptor was obtained from a woman in her 70s with renal cell carcinoma. The J gene is TRBJ1-2, the V gene TRBV6-1; possibly TRBD1 for D (6 bases). CDR3 region: CASSRGSSNYGYTF. The CDR3 DNA reads as TGTGCCAGCAGCAGGGGCAGTTCTAACTATGGCTACACCTTC.